A single sample gave rise to the 25 T cell receptor beta chains below, sequenced in a study of human T cells and chemical hapten exposure. Total RNA was extracted from unfractionated whole blood. TCRdb ran MiXCR on the 5' RACE reads and lists one entry per CDR3 protein. The table records 110,000 or so distinct CDR3 sequences, around a fifth of them present only once. These TCRs come from a human donor in good health.

This clonotype counts as medium-sized. V is TRBV5-1 and J is TRBJ1-1; 9 bases agree with TRBD1. The CDR3 consists of 14 residues. The germline gives CDR1 SGHRS, CDR2 YFSETQ. Trimming took 2 bases from V and 4 from J; bases not matched to a gene: 3. The CDR3, as DNA: TGCGCCAGCAGCTTCGGGACAGGGTCCACTGAAGCTTTCTTT. The encoded protein is CASSFGTGSTEAFF.

This clonotype has at least ten counts. The genes are TRBV7-2 and TRBJ2-7, with D unresolved. Germline CDR1 is SGHTA and CDR2 is FQGNSA. Trimming stripped 1 base from V and 6 bases from J, with 16 bases between. There are 15 residues in the CDR3. CDR3 loop: CASSLDPTSTSEQYF. The CDR3 region has the DNA TGTGCCAGCAGCTTAGACCCAACAAGTACTTCCGAGCAGTACTTC.

The rearrangement links TRBV4-2 to TRBJ1-2; possibly TRBD1 for D (6 bases). Per germline, CDR1 LGHNA and CDR2 YNFKEQ. Trimming took 0 bases from V and 5 from J, leaving 10 bases between them. The CDR3 runs 14 residues. The CDR3 DNA reads TGTGCCAGCAGCCAAGACTGGACAGAGTATGGCTACACCTTC. It specifies CASSQDWTEYGYTF.

This clonotype was seen only a few times. The chain employs TRBV24-1 and TRBJ1-5, with TRBD1 matching 9 bases. With 7 bases clipped from V and 2 bases from J, the junction kept 8 bases outside the gene matches. CDR1 is KGHDR and CDR2 is SFDVKD in the germline V gene. The length of the CDR3 is 16 residues. CDR3 DNA sequence: TGTGCCACCAGCACCAACAGGGGGCCGGGCAATCAGCCCCAGCATTTT. It codes for CATSTNRGPGNQPQHF.

DNA of the CDR3: TGTGCCAGCATCCGGACCGGCGGCTACACCTTC. Translating gives CASIRTGGYTF. This rearrangement joins TRBV2 to TRBJ1-2; no definite D call. Between the trimmed V and J ends, which lost 7 bases and 8 bases, there was a span of 11 bases. The CDR3 is 11 amino acids. CDR1 and CDR2 (germline): SNHLY, FYNNEI.

Only a few counts were recorded for this clonotype. The gene calls are TRBV14 and TRBJ1-1; the D is unclear. Trimming removed 3 bases at V and 4 bases at J, with 15 bases between. The CDR3 covers 15 residues. Germline V gene sequence: CDR1 SGHDN, CDR2 FVKESK. Written as DNA, the CDR3 is TGTGCCAGCAGCCACCCGTCAGGAGGGTTCACTGAAGCTTTCTTT. It yields the protein CASSHPSGGFTEAFF.

V gene TRBV24-1 combines with J gene TRBJ1-1; no reliable D call. CDR1 and CDR2 from the germline V gene are KGHDR and SFDVKD. This CDR3 spans 13 amino acids. V lost 0 bases to trimming and J lost 9 bases, with 10 bases between them. The CDR3 region has the DNA TGTGCCACCAGTGATTTGCGAGGACGCAAAGCTTTCTTT. This gives the protein CATSDLRGRKAFF.

This clonotype was seen a handful of times. The rearrangement joins TRBV19 to TRBJ2-1; 9 bases line up with TRBD2. With V trimmed by 1 base and J by 4 bases, 5 bases remained unmatched. From germline, CDR1 is LNHDA and CDR2 SQIVND (reference sequence). This CDR3 comprises 16 residues. Here the CDR3 reads CASSIAASGVYNEQFF. CDR3 coding DNA: TGTGCCAGTAGTATAGCTGCTAGCGGGGTTTACAATGAGCAGTTCTTC.

This clonotype turned up a few times. The V and J genes are TRBV20-1 and TRBJ2-3; no reliable D call. The CDR3 consists of 10 residues. CDR1 DFQATT and CDR2 SNEGSKA come from the germline V gene (reference sequence). The ends were cut back, 3 bases at V and 6 bases at J, with 4 bases in the middle. Here the CDR3 reads CSARLDTQYF. DNA for the CDR3: TGCAGTGCTAGGCTGGATACGCAGTATTTT.

The chain uses TRBV6-6 and TRBJ2-3; D is perhaps TRBD2 (6 bases). Trimming pared 10 bases from V and 2 bases from J, leaving 13 bases between. Germline assignment: CDR1 MNHNY and CDR2 SVGAGI (reference sequence). This CDR3 region has 13 residues. The CDR3 nucleotides read TGTGCCACCTTGCTAGCGCTCACAGATACGCAGTATTTT. It yields the protein CATLLALTDTQYF.

This clonotype was recorded a few times. The V gene is TRBV6-5, the J gene TRBJ1-1; the match to TRBD1 covers 9 bases. In germline, CDR1 is MNHEY, CDR2 SVGAGI. With V trimmed by 7 bases and J by 5 bases, 8 bases remained unmatched. There are 14 residues in the CDR3. CDR3: CASTQDRGRTEAFF. The CDR3 bases are TGTGCCAGCACCCAAGACAGGGGGAGGACTGAAGCTTTCTTT.

The chain carries TRBV20-1 and TRBJ1-2; TRBD1 matches at 11 bases. The CDR3 totals 12 residues. The J segment lost 6 bases and the V segment lost 8 bases, leaving 5 bases of the junction unmatched. Germline lookup yields CDR1 DFQATT and CDR2 SNEGSKA (reference sequence). CDR3 in amino acids: CSRTGGVDGYTF. As DNA, the CDR3 is TGCAGTAGGACAGGGGGCGTCGATGGCTACACCTTC.

This clonotype came up a few times. The gene calls are TRBV15 and TRBJ1-4; 12 nucleotides match TRBD1. V dropped 5 bases and J dropped 7; count of bases not matched to a gene: 5. This CDR3 is built from 15 residues. From germline, CDR1 is LNHNV and CDR2 YYDKDF (reference sequence). The CDR3 nucleotides are TGTGCCACCAGCGAAGGGACAGGGGGCGGTGAAAAACTGTTTTTT. Amino acid sequence: CATSEGTGGGEKLFF.

The chain uses TRBV28 and TRBJ1-5; TRBD1 might be the D (5 bases). Trimming left V 1 base short and J 3 bases short, with 10 bases between. The CDR3 loop spans 15 amino acids. CDR1 and CDR2 (germline): MDHEN, SYDVKM. DNA for the CDR3: TGTGCCAGCAGTTTATCTGGGGGGGTCAATCAGCCCCAGCATTTT. Translating it yields CASSLSGGVNQPQHF. The variable domain in full, with the rest retrieved from reference TRBV28 and TRBJ1-5, is DVKVTQSSRYLVKRTGEKVFLECVQDMDHENMFWYRQDPGLGLRLIYFSYDVKMKEKGDIPEGYSVSREKKERFSLILESASTNQTSMYLCASSLSGGVNQPQHFGDGTRLSIL.

V and J are TRBV29-1 and TRBJ2-5; the D gene is possibly TRBD1 (5 bases). V dropped 4 bases and J dropped 2 bases, with 8 bases sitting between them. This CDR3 has 12 amino acids. The germline gives CDR1 SQVTM, CDR2 ANQGSEA. In nucleotides, the CDR3 is TGCAGCGTTGTCGCAGGGCAAGAGACCCAGTACTTC. Protein sequence: CSVVAGQETQYF.

This clonotype came up a few times. This sequence joins TRBV7-2 and TRBJ2-3, with TRBD2 as a possible D gene (5 bases). CDR1 and CDR2 from the germline V gene are SGHTA and FQGNSA. The CDR3 contains 17 residues. V shed 1 base and J shed 0 bases, with 14 bases lying between them. The CDR3: CASSLVASRTSTDTQYF. CDR3 coding DNA: TGTGCCAGCAGCTTAGTTGCTAGCAGAACTAGCACAGATACGCAGTATTTT.

This clonotype appeared a few times. This chain links TRBV27 with TRBJ1-2; D is perhaps TRBD1 (5 bases). Trimming left V 5 bases short and J 4 bases short, with 14 bases between. Germline assignment: CDR1 MNHEY and CDR2 SMNVEV (reference sequence). The CDR3 is made up of 14 amino acids. The CDR3 DNA reads as TGTGCCAGCAGTCTGGGGACGCCACCCTATGGCTACACCTTC. This encodes CASSLGTPPYGYTF.

This chain connects TRBV25-1 to TRBJ1-5; D remains unclear. The germline gives CDR1 MGHDK, CDR2 SYGVNS. The CDR3 sequence is 16 residues long. V was clipped by 3 bases and J by 7 bases, with 19 bases between them. CDR3 in amino acids: CASSDDGGLATQPQHF. DNA for the CDR3: TGTGCCAGCAGTGATGATGGCGGCCTGGCGACACAGCCCCAGCATTTT.

The chain recombines TRBV9 with TRBJ2-4; D is uncertain. The germline V and J ends were trimmed by 4 bases and 8 bases, with 7 bases remaining between them. There are 11 residues in the CDR3. From germline, CDR1 is SGDLS and CDR2 YYNGEE. CDR3 residues: CASSQIYIQYF. In nucleotides, the CDR3 is TGTGCCAGCAGCCAAATCTACATTCAGTACTTC.

The chain is built from TRBV2 and TRBJ1-4; the match to TRBD1 covers 7 bases. The CDR3 runs 14 residues. Per the germline V gene, CDR1 is SNHLY and CDR2 is FYNNEI. Unmatched junction bases numbered 2, after V lost 7 bases and J lost 0 bases. CDR3 coding DNA: TGTGCCAGCACTACAGGGGCAACTAATGAAAAACTGTTTTTT. Amino acids: CASTTGATNEKLFF.

This sequence joins TRBV7-9 and TRBJ1-3; no firm D call. This CDR3 region has 15 residues. Looked up from germline, CDR1 is SEHNR and CDR2 is FQNEAQ (reference sequence). V was pared by 1 base and J by 0 bases, with 7 bases between. The CDR3 sequence is CASSLDGHSGNTIYF. The CDR3 region has the DNA TGTGCCAGCAGCTTAGATGGGCACTCTGGAAACACCATATATTTT. Together with reference TRBV7-9 and TRBJ1-3, the CDR3 gives the full variable domain: DTGVSQNPRHKITKRGQNVTFRCDPISEHNRLYWYRQTLGQGPEFLTYFQNEAQLEKSRLLSDRFSAERPKGSFSTLEIQRTEQGDSAMYLCASSLDGHSGNTIYFGEGSWLTVV.

In its sample, this clonotype was seen a few times. The V gene is TRBV10-2, the J gene TRBJ1-1; TRBD1 is a possible D gene (6 bases). Between the trimmed V and J ends, which lost 7 bases and 0 bases, there was a span of 12 bases. This CDR3 comprises 14 residues. CDR1 WSHSY and CDR2 SAAADI come from the germline V gene. The CDR3 DNA is TGCGCCAGCACCGGGGGCCTCTTGAACACTGAAGCTTTCTTT. Amino acid sequence: CASTGGLLNTEAFF.

This clonotype appeared a few times. The V call is TRBV6-6, the J call TRBJ1-5, with D possibly TRBD1 on 6 matching bases. This CDR3 has 14 residues. V dropped 2 bases and J dropped 5 bases, with 10 bases sitting between them. Germline loops: CDR1 MNHNY, CDR2 SVGAGI (reference sequence). The CDR3 DNA reads TGTGCCAGCAGTTACAGGACAGACGATCAGCCCCAGCATTTT. Residues: CASSYRTDDQPQHF.

This clonotype has a handful of counts. J is TRBJ2-7 and V is TRBV29-1; D is possibly TRBD2 (6 bases). The CDR3 loop spans 14 amino acids. The germline V and J ends were trimmed by 5 bases and 5 bases, with 19 bases remaining between them. Germline values: CDR1 SQVTM, CDR2 ANQGSEA. CDR3 sequence: CSVLIGAGLNEQYF. CDR3 DNA sequence: TGCAGCGTTCTGATAGGGGCGGGACTCAACGAGCAGTACTTC.

The table lists this clonotype with a few counts. The chain couples TRBV13 to TRBJ2-3; D ambiguous. CDR3 length: 13 amino acids. Germline-derived CDR1 and CDR2 are PRHDT and FYEKMQ (reference sequence). Trimming took off 1 base at V and 6 bases at J, with 8 bases between the two ends. The CDR3 nucleotides are TGTGCCAGCAGCTTAGTCGGAAGGGATACGCAGTATTTT. This gives the protein CASSLVGRDTQYF.